This T cell receptor beta chain is drawn from a study of shared clonotypes between healthy human individuals (dated by TCRdb to the early 2020s). In the study overall: Two women and a few men aged 18 to 49 years were included in the cohort. The study deeply sequenced blood TCR repertoires of about 5 healthy adults to estimate repertoire size and the extent of clonotype sharing between individuals. Per donor, leukapheresis produced somewhere between about 0.8 and 9.5 billion PBMCs. Per donor, three plates each were used for CD4 naive and CD4 memory, two for CD8 naive, and one for CD8 memory. To increase sequencing depth and limit assay-specific biases, different laboratories used diverse techniques to prepare libraries and sequence TCR repertoires. What the authors observed across the whole study: The small number of donors limited the genetic and exposure-history diversity represented. Pairwise subsampling led to the expectation that sequencing depth would affect the degree of clonotype sharing among donors. Only blood was sampled, and tissue TCR repertoires likely differ from those in blood. Sharing across a few donors was observed for approximately 5% of naive CD4, 3.5% of naive CD8, 2% to 2.5% of memory CD4, and around 0.4% of memory CD8 clonotypes. Higher generation probabilities were observed for clonotypes shared by all four sorted-subset donors than for non-shared clonotypes. Even with the large sequencing depth, rarefaction of the sorted-subset datasets indicated that sequencing was incomplete. Naive subsets generally had larger estimated clonotype richness than memory subsets did.

Trimming removed 0 bases from V and 11 bases from J, leaving 26 bases between the germline ends. CDR1 and CDR2, looked up from the germline V gene (reference sequence), are SGHKS and YYEKEE. The CDR3, cysteine through phenylalanine, is 17 amino acids long. Only CDR3 DNA is held: 51 bases, read in frame from base 1. Comments on this clone: The antigen it binds to is not known. Base qualities are missing; no much larger clone stands one base away.

TCR CDR3 regions were amplified from genomic DNA by multiplex PCR using the deep immunoSEQ assay. For each cell subset, the extracted genomic DNA was distributed evenly across all wells of several immunoSEQ 96-well plates, and each plate served as one replicate. For sorted subsets, each replicate PCR was loaded with approximately 0.2 ug genomic DNA, equivalent to about 30,000 T cell genomes. Purified libraries were measured with a Qubit 3.0 fluorometer, size-checked on a Bioanalyzer 2100, and measured again with the KAPA Library Quantification kit. Every immunoSEQ 96-well plate was sequenced on a dedicated single-read 150-cycle Illumina NextSeq 550 flow cell. The study's own analysis went as follows. Because the immunoSEQ output held only junctional sequences and lacked quality scores, the filtering could not match the filtering applied to full-length reads. To assign V/J genes and CDR3, sequences were annotated using PyIR, a Python wrapper for IgBLAST v1.9, with IMGT germline references. Reads with weak V/J assignments (E-value above 1e-6), missing CDR3, stop codons, out-of-frame junctions, or ambiguous translated residues were removed. V3J clonotypes were defined as sequences sharing an identical inferred V gene, J gene, and CDR3 amino acid sequence. The percentage overlap between two repertoires was calculated by dividing the number of shared unique clonotypes by the size of the smaller repertoire. Three approaches were used to assess repertoire richness: RTK rarefaction, the Chao1 estimator, and Recon v2.1 estimates of unobserved clonotypes. Generation probabilities were computed with OLGA for all TCRbeta clonotypes obtained by the gDNA method from several donors. TCRdb holds this immuneACCESS table with in-frame rearrangements only. Some clones are missing; in checked studies, unresolved V genes explain under half, and the rest has no known cause. V and J calls and clone size come straight from that table; D and trimming were deduced from the DNA. This sample holds hundreds of thousands of clones; 85% to 95% were observed only once. In total, the top ten clones hold about 0.11% of the sample.

CD8 naive samples were CD45RO-negative cells positively selected for CCR7, giving a CD45RA+CCR7+ population that excluded TemRA cells. Healthy HIV-negative adults with no recently reported acute infections or vaccinations were included as donors. All donors were Caucasian adults living in Nashville, Tennessee, USA. Blood was obtained by leukapheresis, after which PBMCs were separated by Ficoll-Histopaque density gradient centrifugation and cryopreserved in liquid nitrogen vapor phase. Purity and quantity of every magnetically sorted T cell population were checked by analytical flow cytometry. Genomic DNA was isolated from each sorted fraction and quantified by UV absorbance on a Nanodrop 2000c.

The rearranged segments are TRBV5-5 and TRBJ1-1, with a tentative D gene TRBD1 over 5 matching bases. This TCR derives from a woman in her twenties or thirties in good health. Sequenced sample: naive CD8+ T cells sorted from blood. The sample's cell subset or site, from its label and the paper: CD45RA+CCR7+. The bases are TGTGCCAGCAGCTTGGGAACGGGACGAGGTCTAGTGGTGAACGCTTTCTTT. Translated, it reads CASSLGTGRGLVVNAFF.